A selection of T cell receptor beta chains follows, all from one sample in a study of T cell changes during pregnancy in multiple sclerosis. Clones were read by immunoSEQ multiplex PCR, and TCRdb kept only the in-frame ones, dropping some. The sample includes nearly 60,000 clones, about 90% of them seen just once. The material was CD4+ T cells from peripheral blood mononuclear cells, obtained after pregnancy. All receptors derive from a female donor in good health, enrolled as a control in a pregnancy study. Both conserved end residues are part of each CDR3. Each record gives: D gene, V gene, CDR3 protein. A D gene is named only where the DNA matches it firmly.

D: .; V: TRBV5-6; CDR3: CASSTVGRSGAFF
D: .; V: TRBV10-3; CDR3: CAISESSRGGIKPQHF
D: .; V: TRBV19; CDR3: CASSEHRGYEQYF
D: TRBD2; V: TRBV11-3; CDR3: CASSVPPGAGGFNEQFF
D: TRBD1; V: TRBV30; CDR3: CAWSPGDRAITDTQYF
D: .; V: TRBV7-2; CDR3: CASSLYDRSSGNTIYF
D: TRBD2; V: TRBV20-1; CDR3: CSLAGDFTQYF
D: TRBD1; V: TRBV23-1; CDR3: CASSLRTGSSSYEQYF
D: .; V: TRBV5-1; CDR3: CASSLEPGQDTQYF
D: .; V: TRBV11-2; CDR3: CASSLVVGSYNEQFF
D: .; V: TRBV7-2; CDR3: CASSQGTGLYGYTF
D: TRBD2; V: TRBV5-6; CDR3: CASSPGGGLSTDTQYF
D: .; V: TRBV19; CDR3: CASSIDLRGANTEAFF
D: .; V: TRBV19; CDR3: CASSPRGSILFF
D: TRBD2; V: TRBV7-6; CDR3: CASSCDQRGPYEQYF
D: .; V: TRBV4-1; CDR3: CASSPSTKTYEQYF
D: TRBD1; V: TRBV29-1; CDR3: CSVKGQGKGETQYF
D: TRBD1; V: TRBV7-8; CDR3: CASSSRTGEYF
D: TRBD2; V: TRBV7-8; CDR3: CASSQASTGGGWDEQFF
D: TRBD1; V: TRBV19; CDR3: CASSRTGPNQPQHF
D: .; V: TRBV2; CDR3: CASNMVGQKNQPQHF
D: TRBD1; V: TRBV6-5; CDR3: CASSRKRTGANEQYF
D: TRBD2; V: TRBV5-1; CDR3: CASSAGLAGNNEQFF
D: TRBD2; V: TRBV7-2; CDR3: CASSFSGGPDTQYF
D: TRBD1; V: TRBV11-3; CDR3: CASTPWTGCGNQPQHF
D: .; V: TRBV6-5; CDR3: CASSAHLRYGYTF
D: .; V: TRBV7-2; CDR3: CASSASTSSPDTQYF
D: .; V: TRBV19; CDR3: CASSMGTRYQETQYF
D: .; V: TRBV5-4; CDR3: CASSLTVTSYEQYF
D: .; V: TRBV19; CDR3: CASSITRNTEAFF
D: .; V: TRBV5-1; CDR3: CASTPPGGWEAFF
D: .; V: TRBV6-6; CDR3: CASRQTYGYTF
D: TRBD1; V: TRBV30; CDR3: CAWSRQGASQPQHF
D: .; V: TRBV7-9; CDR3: CASSLVGFGGARTEAFF
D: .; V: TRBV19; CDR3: CASSPGRQGGTEAFF
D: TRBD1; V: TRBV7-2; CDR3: CASSSGTGGRTEAFF
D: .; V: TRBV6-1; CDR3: CASSEALWQADYGYTF
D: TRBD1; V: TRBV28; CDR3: CASSYPGGIGYTF
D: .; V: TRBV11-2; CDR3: CASSLEAGEKLFF
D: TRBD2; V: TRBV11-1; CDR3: CASSLVSGGSYEQYF
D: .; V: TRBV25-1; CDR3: CASSETGGTVSGNTIYF
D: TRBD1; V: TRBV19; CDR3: CASSATGGVNTEAFF
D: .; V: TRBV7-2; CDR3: CASSLGDSLNIQYF
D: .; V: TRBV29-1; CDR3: CSVEGGAGANVLTF
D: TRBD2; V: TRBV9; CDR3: CASSVDAGGFQETQYF
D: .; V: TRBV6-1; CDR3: CASREDFGQMNTEAFF